This T cell receptor (beta chain) was sequenced during a study of Graves' ophthalmopathy and Graves' hyperthyroidism. Study-wide findings and caveats: Appearing in blood as well were most expanded thyroid clonotypes above 0.001 frequency.

For this clonotype: Its target is not known.

V gave up 1 base and J gave up 3 bases, with 7 bases separating them. The CDR3 is 14 residues long. In germline, CDR1 is SGHRS, CDR2 YFSETQ. Beta-chain TCR CDR3 regions were amplified from RNA transcripts. RT-PCR with HTBI primers came first, then second-round multiplex PCR. TCRdb processed the multiplex PCR reads anew with MiXCR; each CDR3 protein has one entry. The sample has 450,000 to 600,000 distinct CDR3 sequences, 39% seen once. Material for sequencing was peripheral blood or thyroid tissue (not recorded which). The chain carries TRBV5-1 and TRBJ2-2; D possibly uses TRBD1 or TRBD2 (5 bases each). The sequence derives from an adult man with Graves' hyperthyroidism. The DNA of the CDR3 is TGCGCCAGCAGCTTGCTGGGGGACACCGGGGAGCTGTTTTTT. Translating gives CASSLLGDTGELFF.